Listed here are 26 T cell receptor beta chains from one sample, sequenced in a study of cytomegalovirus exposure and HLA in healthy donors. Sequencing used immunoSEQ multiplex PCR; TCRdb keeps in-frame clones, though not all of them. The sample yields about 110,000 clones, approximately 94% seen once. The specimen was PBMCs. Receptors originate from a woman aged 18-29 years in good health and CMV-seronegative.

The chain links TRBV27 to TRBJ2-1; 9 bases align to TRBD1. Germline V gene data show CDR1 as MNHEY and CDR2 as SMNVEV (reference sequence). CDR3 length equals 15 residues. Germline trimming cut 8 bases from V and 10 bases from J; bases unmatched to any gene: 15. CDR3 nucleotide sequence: TGTGCCAGCGGCACCGGGACAGGGAATCCCAGGGAGCAGTTCTTC. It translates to CASGTGTGNPREQFF.

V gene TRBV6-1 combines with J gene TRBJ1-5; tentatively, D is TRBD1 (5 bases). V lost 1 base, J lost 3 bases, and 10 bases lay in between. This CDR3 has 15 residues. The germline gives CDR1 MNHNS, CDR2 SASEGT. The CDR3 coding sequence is TGTGCCAGCAGTGAAGACTGGGGCTACAATCAGCCCCAGCATTTT. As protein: CASSEDWGYNQPQHF.

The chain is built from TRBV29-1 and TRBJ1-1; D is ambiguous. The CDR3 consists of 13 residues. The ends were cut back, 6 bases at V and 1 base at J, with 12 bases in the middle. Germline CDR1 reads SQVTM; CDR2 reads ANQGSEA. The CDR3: CSVDQDWNTEAFF. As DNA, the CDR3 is TGCAGCGTCGACCAGGATTGGAACACTGAAGCTTTCTTT.

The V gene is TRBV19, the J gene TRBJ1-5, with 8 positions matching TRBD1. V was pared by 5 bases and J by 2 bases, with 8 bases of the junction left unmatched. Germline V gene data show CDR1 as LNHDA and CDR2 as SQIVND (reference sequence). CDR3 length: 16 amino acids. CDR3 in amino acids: CASSASGQGRNQPQHF. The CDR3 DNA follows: TGTGCCAGTAGTGCCTCCGGACAGGGTCGCAATCAGCCCCAGCATTTT.

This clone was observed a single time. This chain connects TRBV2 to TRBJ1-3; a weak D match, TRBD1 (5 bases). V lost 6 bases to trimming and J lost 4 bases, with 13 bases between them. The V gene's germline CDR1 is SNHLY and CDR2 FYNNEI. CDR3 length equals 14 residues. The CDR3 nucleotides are TGTGCCAGCAGGTTTGGGGGGTCCGGAAACACCATATATTTT. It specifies CASRFGGSGNTIYF.

For the CDR3, the DNA is TGTGCCAGGGGCAGGGGGAAACAAGAGACCCAGTACTTC. Translated, it gives CARGRGKQETQYF. The V gene is TRBV2, the J gene TRBJ2-5, with 7 bases identical to TRBD1. The V gene's germline CDR1 is SNHLY and CDR2 FYNNEI. Trimming took 9 bases from V and 2 from J; bases not matched to a gene: 6. This CDR3 comprises 13 residues.

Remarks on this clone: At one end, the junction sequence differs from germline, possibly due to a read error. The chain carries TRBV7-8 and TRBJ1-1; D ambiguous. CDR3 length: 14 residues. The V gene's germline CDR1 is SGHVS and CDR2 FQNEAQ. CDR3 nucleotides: TGTGCCAGCAGATTAGGGAGCTCGAACACTGAAGCTTTCTTT. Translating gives CASRLGSSNTEAFF.

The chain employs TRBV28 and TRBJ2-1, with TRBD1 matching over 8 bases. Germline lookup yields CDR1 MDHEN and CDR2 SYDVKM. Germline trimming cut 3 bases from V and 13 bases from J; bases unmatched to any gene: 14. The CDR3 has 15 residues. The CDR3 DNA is TGTGCCAGCAGTTTGGGTGCCTACAGGGACAGGCGCCAGTTCTTC. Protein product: CASSLGAYRDRRQFF. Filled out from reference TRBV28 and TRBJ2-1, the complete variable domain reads DVKVTQSSRYLVKRTGEKVFLECVQDMDHENMFWYRQDPGLGLRLIYFSYDVKMKEKGDIPEGYSVSREKKERFSLILESASTNQTSMYLCASSLGAYRDRRQFFGPGTRLTVL.

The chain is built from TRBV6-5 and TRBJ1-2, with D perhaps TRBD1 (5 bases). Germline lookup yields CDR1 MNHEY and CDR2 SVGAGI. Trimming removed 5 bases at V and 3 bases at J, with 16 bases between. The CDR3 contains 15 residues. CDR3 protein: CASSPTPRVDYGYTF. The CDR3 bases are TGTGCCAGCAGTCCGACCCCCAGGGTGGACTATGGCTACACCTTC.

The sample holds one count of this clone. The DNA of the CDR3 is TGTGCCAGCAGTTTATACCCCCGTGGGGCGGGGGGTTACAATGAGCAGTTCTTC. Translated: CASSLYPRGAGGYNEQFF. The chain links TRBV28 to TRBJ2-1; 8 bases fit TRBD2. Germline lookup yields CDR1 MDHEN and CDR2 SYDVKM. The CDR3 spans 18 residues. V lost 1 base, J lost 4 bases, and 12 bases stayed unmatched.

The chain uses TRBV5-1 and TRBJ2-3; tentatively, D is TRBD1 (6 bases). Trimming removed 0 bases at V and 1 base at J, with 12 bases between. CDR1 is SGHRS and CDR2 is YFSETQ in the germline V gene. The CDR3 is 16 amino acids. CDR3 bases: TGCGCCAGCAGCTTGGCCGAACAGGGCGGCACAGATACGCAGTATTTT. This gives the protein CASSLAEQGGTDTQYF.

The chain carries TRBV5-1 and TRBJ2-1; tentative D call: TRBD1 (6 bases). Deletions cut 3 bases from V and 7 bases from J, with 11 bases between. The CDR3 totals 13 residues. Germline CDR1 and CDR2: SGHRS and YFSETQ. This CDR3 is CASSWLQGNEQFF. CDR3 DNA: TGCGCCAGCAGCTGGCTCCAGGGGAATGAGCAGTTCTTC.

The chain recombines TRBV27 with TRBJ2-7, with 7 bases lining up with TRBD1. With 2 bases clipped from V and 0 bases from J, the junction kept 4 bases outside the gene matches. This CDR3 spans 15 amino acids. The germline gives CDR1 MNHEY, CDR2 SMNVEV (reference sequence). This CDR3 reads CASSLRGGFSYEQYF. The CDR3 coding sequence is TGTGCCAGCAGTTTAAGAGGGGGCTTCTCCTACGAGCAGTACTTC.

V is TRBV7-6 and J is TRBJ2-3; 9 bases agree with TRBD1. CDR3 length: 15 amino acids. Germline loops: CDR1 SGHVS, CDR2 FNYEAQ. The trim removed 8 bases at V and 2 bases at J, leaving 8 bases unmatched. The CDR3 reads CASGSRDRVTDTQYF. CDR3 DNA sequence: TGTGCCAGCGGGTCCCGGGACAGGGTCACAGATACGCAGTATTTT.

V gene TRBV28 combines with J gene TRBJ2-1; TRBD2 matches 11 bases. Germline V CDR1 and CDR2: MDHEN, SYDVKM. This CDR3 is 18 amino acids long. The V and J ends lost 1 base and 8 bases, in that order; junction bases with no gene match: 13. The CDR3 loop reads CASSLSPTSGASSDEQFF. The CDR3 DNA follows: TGTGCCAGCAGTTTATCCCCGACTAGCGGGGCGTCTTCGGATGAGCAGTTCTTC.

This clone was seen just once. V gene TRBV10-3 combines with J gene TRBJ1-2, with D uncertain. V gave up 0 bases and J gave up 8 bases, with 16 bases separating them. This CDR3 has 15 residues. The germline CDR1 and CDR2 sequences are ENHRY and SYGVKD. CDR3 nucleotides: TGTGCCATCAGTGAGTCGACTCCGGCGTTTGGCGGCTACACCTTC. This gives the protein CAISESTPAFGGYTF.

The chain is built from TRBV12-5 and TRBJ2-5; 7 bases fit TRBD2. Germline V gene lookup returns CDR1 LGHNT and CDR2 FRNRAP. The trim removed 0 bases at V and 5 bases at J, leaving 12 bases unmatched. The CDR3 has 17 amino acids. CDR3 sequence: CASGLVQLQSGVETQYF. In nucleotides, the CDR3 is TGTGCTAGTGGTTTGGTTCAACTGCAAAGCGGGGTTGAGACCCAGTACTTC.

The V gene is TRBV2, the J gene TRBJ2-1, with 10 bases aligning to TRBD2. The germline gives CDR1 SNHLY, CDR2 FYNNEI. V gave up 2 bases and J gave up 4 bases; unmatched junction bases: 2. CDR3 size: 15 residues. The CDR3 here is CASSETSGVYNEQFF. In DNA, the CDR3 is TGTGCCAGCAGTGAAACTAGCGGGGTATACAATGAGCAGTTCTTC.

The CDR3 loop is CASSLQGGGTDTQYF. The DNA for the CDR3 is TGTGCCAGCAGCTTGCAGGGAGGGGGCACAGATACGCAGTATTTT. J is TRBJ2-3 and V is TRBV7-9, with 7 nucleotides matching TRBD2. The CDR3 spans 15 residues. Unmatched junction bases numbered 4, after V lost 3 bases and J lost 1 base. CDR1 SEHNR and CDR2 FQNEAQ come from the germline V gene (reference sequence).

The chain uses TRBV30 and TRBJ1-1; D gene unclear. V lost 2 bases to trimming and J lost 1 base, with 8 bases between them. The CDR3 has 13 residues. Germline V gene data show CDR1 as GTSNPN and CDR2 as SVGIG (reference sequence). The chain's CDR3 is CAWSRGPNTEAFF. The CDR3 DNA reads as TGTGCCTGGAGTCGAGGGCCGAACACTGAAGCTTTCTTT. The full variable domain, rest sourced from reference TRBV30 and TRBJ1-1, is SQTIHQWPATLVQPVGSPLSLECTVEGTSNPNLYWYRQAAGRGLQLLFYSVGIGQISSEVPQNLSASRPQDRQFILSSKKLLLSDSGFYLCAWSRGPNTEAFFGQGTRLTVV.

The DNA for the CDR3 is TGTGCCAGCTCGCAGGGGAACGAGCAGTACTTC. Its protein product is CASSQGNEQYF. J is TRBJ2-7 and V is TRBV7-6, with a weak D call TRBD1 (6 bases). Trimming left V 8 bases short and J 5 bases short, with 10 bases between. Germline V gene sequence: CDR1 SGHVS, CDR2 FNYEAQ. CDR3 size: 11 residues.

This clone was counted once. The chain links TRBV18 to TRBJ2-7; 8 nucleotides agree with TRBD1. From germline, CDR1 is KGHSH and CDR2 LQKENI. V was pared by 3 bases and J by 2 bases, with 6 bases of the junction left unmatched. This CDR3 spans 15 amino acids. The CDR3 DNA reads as TGTGCCAGCTCACCGAACAGGGGGAAGGCCTACGAGCAGTACTTC. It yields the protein CASSPNRGKAYEQYF.

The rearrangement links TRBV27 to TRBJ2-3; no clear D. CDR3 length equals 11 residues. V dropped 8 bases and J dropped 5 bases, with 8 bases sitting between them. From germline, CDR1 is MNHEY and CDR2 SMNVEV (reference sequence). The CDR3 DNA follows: TGTGCCAGCGAGCGAGGAGATACGCAGTATTTT. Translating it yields CASERGDTQYF.

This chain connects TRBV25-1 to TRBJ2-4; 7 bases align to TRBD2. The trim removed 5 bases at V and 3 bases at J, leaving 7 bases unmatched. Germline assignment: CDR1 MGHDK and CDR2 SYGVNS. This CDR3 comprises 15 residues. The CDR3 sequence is CASSPWGGVKNIQYF. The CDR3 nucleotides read TGTGCCAGCAGTCCCTGGGGGGGAGTCAAAAACATTCAGTACTTC. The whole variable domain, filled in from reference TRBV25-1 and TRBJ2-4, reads EADIYQTPRYLVIGTGKKITLECSQTMGHDKMYWYQQDPGMELHLIHYSYGVNSTEKGDLSSESTVSRIRTEHFPLTLESARPSHTSQYLCASSPWGGVKNIQYFGAGTRLSVL.

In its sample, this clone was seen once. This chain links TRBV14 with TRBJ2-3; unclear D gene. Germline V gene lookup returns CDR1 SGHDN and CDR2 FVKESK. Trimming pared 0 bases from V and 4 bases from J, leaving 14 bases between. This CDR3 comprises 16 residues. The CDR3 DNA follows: TGTGCCAGCAGCCAAGATAATCGGCTAGTCTCAGATACGCAGTATTTT. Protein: CASSQDNRLVSDTQYF.

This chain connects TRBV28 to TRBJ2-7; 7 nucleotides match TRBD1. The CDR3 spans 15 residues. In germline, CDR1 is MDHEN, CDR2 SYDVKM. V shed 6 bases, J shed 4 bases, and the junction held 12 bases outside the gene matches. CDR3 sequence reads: CASRSRDRYYYEQYF. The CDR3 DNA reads TGTGCCAGCAGGAGCCGGGACAGATATTATTACGAGCAGTACTTC.